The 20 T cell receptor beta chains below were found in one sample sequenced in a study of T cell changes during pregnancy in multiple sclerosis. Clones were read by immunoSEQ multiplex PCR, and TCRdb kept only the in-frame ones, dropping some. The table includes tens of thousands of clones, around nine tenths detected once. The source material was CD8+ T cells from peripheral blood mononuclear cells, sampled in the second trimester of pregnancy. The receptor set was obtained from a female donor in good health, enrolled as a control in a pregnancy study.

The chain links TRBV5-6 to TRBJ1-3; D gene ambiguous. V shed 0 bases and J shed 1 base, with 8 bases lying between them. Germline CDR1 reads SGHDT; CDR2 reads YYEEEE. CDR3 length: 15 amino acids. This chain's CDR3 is CASSLAPGSGNTIYF. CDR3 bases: TGTGCCAGCAGCTTGGCCCCGGGTTCTGGAAACACCATATATTTT.

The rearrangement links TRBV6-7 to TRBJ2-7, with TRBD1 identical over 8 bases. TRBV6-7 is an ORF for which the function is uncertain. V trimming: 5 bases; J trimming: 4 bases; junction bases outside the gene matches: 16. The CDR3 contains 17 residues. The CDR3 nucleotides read TGTGCCAGCAGTACCCTCCCAGGTCAGGGGGCAAGTTACGAGCAGTACTTC. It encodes CASSTLPGQGASYEQYF.

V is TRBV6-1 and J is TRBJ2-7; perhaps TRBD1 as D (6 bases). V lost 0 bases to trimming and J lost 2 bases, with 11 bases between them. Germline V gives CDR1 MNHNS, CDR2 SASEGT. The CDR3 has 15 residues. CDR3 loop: CASSEAPDRPYEQYF. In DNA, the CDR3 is TGTGCCAGCAGTGAAGCTCCGGACAGACCCTACGAGCAGTACTTC.

The CDR3 loop reads CASSLRVAGGYEQYF. The CDR3 nucleotides are TGTGCCAGCAGTTTAAGGGTAGCGGGAGGATACGAGCAGTACTTC. The V gene is TRBV27, the J gene TRBJ2-7; TRBD2 agrees at 10 bases. V lost 2 bases, J lost 4 bases, and 5 bases stayed unmatched. Germline V gives CDR1 MNHEY, CDR2 SMNVEV (reference sequence). CDR3 length: 15 residues.

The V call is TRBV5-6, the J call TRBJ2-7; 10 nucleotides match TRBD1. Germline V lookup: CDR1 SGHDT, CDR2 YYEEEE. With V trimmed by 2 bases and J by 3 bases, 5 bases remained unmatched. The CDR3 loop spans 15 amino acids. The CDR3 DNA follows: TGTGCCAGCAGCTTTCCGGGACAGGGGCTCTACGAGCAGTACTTC. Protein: CASSFPGQGLYEQYF.

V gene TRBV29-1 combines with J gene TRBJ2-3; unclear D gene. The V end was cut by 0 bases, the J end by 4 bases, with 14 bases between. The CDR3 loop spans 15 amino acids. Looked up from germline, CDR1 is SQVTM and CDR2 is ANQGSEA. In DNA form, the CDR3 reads TGCAGCGTTGAAGATATCTGGAGCTCCGCAGATACGCAGTATTTT. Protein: CSVEDIWSSADTQYF.

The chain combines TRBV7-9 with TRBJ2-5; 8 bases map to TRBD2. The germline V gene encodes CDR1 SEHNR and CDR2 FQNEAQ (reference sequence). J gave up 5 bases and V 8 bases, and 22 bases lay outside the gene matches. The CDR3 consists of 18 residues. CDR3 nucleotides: TGTGCCAGCGACGGCAGACCCGCAGTAGCGGGACCAGGGGAGACCCAGTACTTC. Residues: CASDGRPAVAGPGETQYF. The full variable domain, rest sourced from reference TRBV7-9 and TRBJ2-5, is DTGVSQNPRHKITKRGQNVTFRCDPISEHNRLYWYRQTLGQGPEFLTYFQNEAQLEKSRLLSDRFSAERPKGSFSTLEIQRTEQGDSAMYLCASDGRPAVAGPGETQYFGPGTRLLVL.

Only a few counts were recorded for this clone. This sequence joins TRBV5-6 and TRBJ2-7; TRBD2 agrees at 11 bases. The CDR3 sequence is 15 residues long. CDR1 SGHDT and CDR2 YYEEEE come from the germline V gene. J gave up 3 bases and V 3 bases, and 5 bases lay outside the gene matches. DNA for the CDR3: TGTGCCAGCAGCTGGCAACTAGCGGGAGTCTACGAGCAGTACTTC. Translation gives CASSWQLAGVYEQYF.

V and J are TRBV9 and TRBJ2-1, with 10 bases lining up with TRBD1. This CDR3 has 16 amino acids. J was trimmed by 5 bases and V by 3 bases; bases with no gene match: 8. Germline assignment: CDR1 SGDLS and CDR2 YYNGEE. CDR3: CASSARTGGVDNEQFF. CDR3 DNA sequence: TGTGCCAGCAGCGCCCGGACAGGGGGAGTTGACAATGAGCAGTTCTTC.

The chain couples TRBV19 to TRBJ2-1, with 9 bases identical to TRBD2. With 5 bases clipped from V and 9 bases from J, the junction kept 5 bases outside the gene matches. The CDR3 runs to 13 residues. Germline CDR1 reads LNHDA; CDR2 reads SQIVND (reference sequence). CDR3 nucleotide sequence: TGTGCCAGTAGTTGGTCAGCGGGAGGTGAGCAGTTCTTC. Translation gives CASSWSAGGEQFF.

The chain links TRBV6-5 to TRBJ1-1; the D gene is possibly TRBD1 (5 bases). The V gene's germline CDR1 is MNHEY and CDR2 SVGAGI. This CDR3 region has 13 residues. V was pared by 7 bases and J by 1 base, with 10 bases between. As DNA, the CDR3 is TGTGCCAGCAATAGGGGTTGGAACACTGAAGCTTTCTTT. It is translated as CASNRGWNTEAFF.

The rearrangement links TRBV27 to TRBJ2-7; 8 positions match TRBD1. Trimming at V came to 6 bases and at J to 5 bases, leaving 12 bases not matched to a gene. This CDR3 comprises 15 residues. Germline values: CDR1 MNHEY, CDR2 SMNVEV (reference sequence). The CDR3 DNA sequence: TGTGCCAGCAGCCCCGAGACAGGGGTAAGCCACGAGCAGTACTTC. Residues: CASSPETGVSHEQYF.

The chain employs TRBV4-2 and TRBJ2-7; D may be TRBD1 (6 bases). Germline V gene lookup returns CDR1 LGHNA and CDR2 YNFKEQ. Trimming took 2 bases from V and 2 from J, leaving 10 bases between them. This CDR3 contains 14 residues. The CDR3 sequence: CASSQPDRAYEQYF. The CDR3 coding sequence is TGTGCCAGCAGCCAACCGGACAGAGCCTACGAGCAGTACTTC.

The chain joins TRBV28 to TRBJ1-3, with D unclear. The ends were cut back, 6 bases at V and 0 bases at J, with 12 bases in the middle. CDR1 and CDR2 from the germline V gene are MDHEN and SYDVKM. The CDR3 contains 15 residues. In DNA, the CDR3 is TGTGCCAGCAGCCCCCACACAGACTCTGGAAACACCATATATTTT. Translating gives CASSPHTDSGNTIYF.

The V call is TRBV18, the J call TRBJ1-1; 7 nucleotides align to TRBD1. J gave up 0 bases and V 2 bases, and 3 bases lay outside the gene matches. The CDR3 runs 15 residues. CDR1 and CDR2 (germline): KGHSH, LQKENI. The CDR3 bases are TGTGCCAGCTCACCAGAGGGACAGATGAACACTGAAGCTTTCTTT. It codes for CASSPEGQMNTEAFF.

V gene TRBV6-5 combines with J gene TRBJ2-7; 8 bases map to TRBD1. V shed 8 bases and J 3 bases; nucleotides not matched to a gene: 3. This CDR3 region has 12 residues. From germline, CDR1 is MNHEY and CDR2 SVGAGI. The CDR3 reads CASGTGGYEQYF. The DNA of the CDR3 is TGTGCCAGCGGCACAGGGGGCTACGAGCAGTACTTC.

As DNA, the CDR3 is TGTGCCAGCAGCCCGACGACAGCTTACAATGAGCAGTTCTTC. Its protein is CASSPTTAYNEQFF. This chain connects TRBV13 to TRBJ2-1, with D possibly TRBD1 on 5 matching bases. V was pared by 5 bases and J by 4 bases, with 12 bases between. CDR1 and CDR2 from the germline V gene are PRHDT and FYEKMQ (reference sequence). The CDR3 length is 14 residues.

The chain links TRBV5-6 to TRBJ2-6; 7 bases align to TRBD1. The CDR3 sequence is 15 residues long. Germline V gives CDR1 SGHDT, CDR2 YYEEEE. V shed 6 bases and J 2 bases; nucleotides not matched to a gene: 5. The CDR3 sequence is CASTTTGAGANVLTF. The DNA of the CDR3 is TGTGCCAGCACCACCACAGGGGCTGGGGCCAACGTCCTGACTTTC.

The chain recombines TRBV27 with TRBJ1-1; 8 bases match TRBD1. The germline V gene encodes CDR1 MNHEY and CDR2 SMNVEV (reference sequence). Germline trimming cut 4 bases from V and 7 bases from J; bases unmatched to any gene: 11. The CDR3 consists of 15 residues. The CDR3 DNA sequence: TGTGCCAGCAGTTCCTTCGACAGGGGAGGGATTGAAGCTTTCTTT. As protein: CASSSFDRGGIEAFF.

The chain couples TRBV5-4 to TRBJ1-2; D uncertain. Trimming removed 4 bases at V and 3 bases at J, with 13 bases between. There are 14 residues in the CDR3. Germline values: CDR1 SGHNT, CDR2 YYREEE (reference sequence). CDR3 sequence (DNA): TGTGCCAGCAGCCAAGGAGAAAGAGACTATGGCTACACCTTC. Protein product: CASSQGERDYGYTF. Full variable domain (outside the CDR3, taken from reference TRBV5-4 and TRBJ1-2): ETGVTQSPTHLIKTRGQQVTLRCSSQSGHNTVSWYQQALGQGPQFIFQYYREEENGRGNFPPRFSGLQFPNYSSELNVNALELDDSALYLCASSQGERDYGYTFGSGTRLTVV.